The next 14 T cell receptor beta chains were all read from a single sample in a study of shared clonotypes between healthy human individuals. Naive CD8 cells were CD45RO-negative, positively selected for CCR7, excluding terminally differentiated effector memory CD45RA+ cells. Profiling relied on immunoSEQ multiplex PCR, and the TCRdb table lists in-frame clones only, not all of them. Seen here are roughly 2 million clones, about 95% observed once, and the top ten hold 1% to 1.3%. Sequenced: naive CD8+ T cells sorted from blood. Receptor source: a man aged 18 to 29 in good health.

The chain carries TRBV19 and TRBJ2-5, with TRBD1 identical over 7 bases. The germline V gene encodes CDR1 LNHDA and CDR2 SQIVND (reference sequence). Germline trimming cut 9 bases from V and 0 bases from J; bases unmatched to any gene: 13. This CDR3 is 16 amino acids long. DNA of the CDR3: TGTGCCAGCTCCTCACTGACAGGGCTAAACCAAGAGACCCAGTACTTC. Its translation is CASSSLTGLNQETQYF.

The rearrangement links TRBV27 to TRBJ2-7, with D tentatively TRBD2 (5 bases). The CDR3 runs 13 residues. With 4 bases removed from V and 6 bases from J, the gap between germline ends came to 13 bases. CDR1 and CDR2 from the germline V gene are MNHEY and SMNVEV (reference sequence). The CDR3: CASSSASPLEQYF. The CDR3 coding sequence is TGTGCCAGCAGTTCGGCTAGCCCCCTCGAGCAGTACTTC.

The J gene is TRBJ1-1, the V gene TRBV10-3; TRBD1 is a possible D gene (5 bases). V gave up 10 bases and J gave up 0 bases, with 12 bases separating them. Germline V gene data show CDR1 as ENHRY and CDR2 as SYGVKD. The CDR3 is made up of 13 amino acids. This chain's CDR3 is CATVQALNTEAFF. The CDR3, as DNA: TGTGCCACCGTACAGGCACTGAACACTGAAGCTTTCTTT.

CDR3 region: CASSLTQAYEQYF. The DNA for the CDR3 is TGCGCCAGCAGCTTAACCCAGGCCTACGAGCAGTACTTC. The chain recombines TRBV5-1 with TRBJ2-7; D remains ambiguous. This CDR3 comprises 13 residues. Germline V gene data show CDR1 as SGHRS and CDR2 as YFSETQ. The V and J ends lost 2 bases and 2 bases respectively, with 8 bases between them. Full variable domain (missing parts from reference TRBV5-1 and TRBJ2-7): KAGVTQTPRYLIKTRGQQVTLSCSPISGHRSVSWYQQTPGQGLQFLFEYFSETQRNKGNFPGRFSGRQFSNSRSEMNVSTLELGDSALYLCASSLTQAYEQYFGPGTRLTVT.

Written as DNA, the CDR3 is TGTGCCAGCAGTGAAGGCGCCAGGGTACAGGAAAAACTGTTTTTT. Translated: CASSEGARVQEKLFF. V and J are TRBV2 and TRBJ1-4; possibly TRBD1 for D (5 bases). V shed 1 base and J shed 8 bases, with 14 bases lying between them. CDR3 length equals 15 residues. The germline V gene encodes CDR1 SNHLY and CDR2 FYNNEI.

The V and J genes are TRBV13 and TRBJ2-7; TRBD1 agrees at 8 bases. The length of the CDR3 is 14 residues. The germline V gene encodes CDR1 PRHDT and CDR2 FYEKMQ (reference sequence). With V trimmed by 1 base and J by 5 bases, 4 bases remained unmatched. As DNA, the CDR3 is TGTGCCAGCAGCTTAGAGCAGGGGGCCGACGAGCAGTACTTC. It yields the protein CASSLEQGADEQYF.

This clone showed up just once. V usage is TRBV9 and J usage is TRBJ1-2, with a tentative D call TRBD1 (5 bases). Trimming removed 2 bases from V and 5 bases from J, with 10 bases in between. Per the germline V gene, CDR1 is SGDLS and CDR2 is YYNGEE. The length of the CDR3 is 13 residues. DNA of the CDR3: TGTGCCAGCAGCGTGGACATAGCTTATGGCTACACCTTC. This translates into CASSVDIAYGYTF.

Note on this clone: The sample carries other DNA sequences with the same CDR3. CDR3 in DNA: TGTGCCAGCAGCTTAGCCCCAGGTTACGAGCAGTACTTC. Its protein product is CASSLAPGYEQYF. The chain has TRBV11-1 and TRBJ2-7; no definite D call. This CDR3 contains 13 residues. Per germline, CDR1 SGHAT and CDR2 FQDESV (reference sequence). Trimming cost V 0 bases and J 4 bases, with 7 bases left between them.

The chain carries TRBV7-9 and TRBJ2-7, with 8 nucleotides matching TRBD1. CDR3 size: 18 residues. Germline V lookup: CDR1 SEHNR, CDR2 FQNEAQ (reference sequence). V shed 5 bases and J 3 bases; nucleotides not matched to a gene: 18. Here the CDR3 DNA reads TGTGCCAGCAGCGAACGAACCGGGACAGGACCACGTAGCTACGAGCAGTACTTC. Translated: CASSERTGTGPRSYEQYF.

The CDR3 sequence: CSVGQRGTYEQYF. CDR3 sequence (DNA): TGCAGCGTGGGACAGCGGGGGACCTACGAGCAGTACTTC. The chain has TRBV29-1 and TRBJ2-7; D is perhaps TRBD2 (8 bases). Trimming stripped 6 bases from V and 2 bases from J, with 14 bases between. Germline lookup yields CDR1 SQVTM and CDR2 ANQGSEA. The CDR3 covers 13 residues.

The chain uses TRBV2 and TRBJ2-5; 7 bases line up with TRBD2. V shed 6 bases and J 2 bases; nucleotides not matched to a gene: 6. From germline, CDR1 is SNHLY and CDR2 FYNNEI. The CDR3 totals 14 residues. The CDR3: CASRGGYGQETQYF. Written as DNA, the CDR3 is TGTGCCAGCAGGGGGGGGTACGGACAAGAGACCCAGTACTTC.

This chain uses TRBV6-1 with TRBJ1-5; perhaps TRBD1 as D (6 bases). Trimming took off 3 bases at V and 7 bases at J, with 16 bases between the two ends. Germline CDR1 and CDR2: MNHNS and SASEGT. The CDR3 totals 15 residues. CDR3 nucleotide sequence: TGTGCCAGCAGTGATCTCGGACAGAGAATCCAGCCCCAGCATTTT. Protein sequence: CASSDLGQRIQPQHF.

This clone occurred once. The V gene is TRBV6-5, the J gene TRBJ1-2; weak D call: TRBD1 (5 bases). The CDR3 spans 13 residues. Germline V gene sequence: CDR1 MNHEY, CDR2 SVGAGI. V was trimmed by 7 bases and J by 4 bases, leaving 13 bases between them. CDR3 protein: CASTFRVGYGYTF. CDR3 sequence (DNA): TGTGCCAGCACCTTCAGGGTGGGCTATGGCTACACCTTC.

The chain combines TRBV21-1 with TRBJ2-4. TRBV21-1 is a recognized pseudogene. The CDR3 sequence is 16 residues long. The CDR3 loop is CASSKEGWGAKNIQYF. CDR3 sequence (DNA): TGTGCCAGCAGCAAAGAGGGATGGGGAGCCAAAAACATTCAGTACTTC.